This T cell receptor beta chain came from a study of blood T cell repertoires in COVID-19. About the study: The study drew acute and convalescent COVID-19 samples from the United States, Italy and Spain. In each case, the material was cDNA or gDNA derived from T cells, B-cell-depleted T cells, or PBMCs.

Authors' data handling: Amplified reference gene primers provided the basis for estimating nucleated cell counts. Using immunoSEQ multiplex PCR, the repertoire was profiled, and TCRdb retains in-frame clones only, with some absent. That table supplies the V and J calls and clone size; D and trimming were determined from the DNA. The table shows 250,000 to 350,000 clones, with 86% occurring only once. The germline V gene has CDR1 SGHTA and CDR2 FQGNSA. V lost 2 bases, J lost 0 bases, and 9 bases stayed unmatched. This CDR3 region has 18 residues. This sequence was found in a woman aged 30 to 39 with active or convalescent COVID-19. This chain joins TRBV7-2 and TRBJ1-1; 10 bases fit TRBD1. The sequenced material came from peripheral blood. Written as DNA, the CDR3 is TGTGCCAGCAGCTTAAGAAAGACAGGGGGCTGGGTGAACACTGAAGCTTTCTTT. Translating it yields CASSLRKTGGWVNTEAFF.